The entry below gives a single TCR beta chain sequence along with its context. The CDR3 runs to 12 residues. Deletions cut 1 base from V and 7 bases from J, with 7 bases between. Germline-derived CDR1 and CDR2 are LNHNV and YYDKDF (reference sequence). The data belong to a study of CD4 T cells in relation to SARS-CoV-2 and coronaviruses. Unexposed donor CD4+ T cells date from 2011-2018, before the COVID-19 pandemic. Only in-frame clones appear in the TCRdb table, and some are missing; sequencing was by immunoSEQ multiplex PCR. The sample has 68,000 or so clones, over 90% seen once. Sequencing was carried out using naive CD4+ T cells from PBMCs. Documented subset: naive CD4+ T cells isolated by negative enrichment. The V gene is TRBV15, the J gene TRBJ1-1; unclear D gene. This clonotype originated in a human donor in good health. In DNA, the CDR3 is TGTGCCACCAGCAGAGTCCGTGGTGAAGCTTTCTTT. This gives the protein CATSRVRGEAFF.